This note documents a single T cell receptor (beta chain) sequence. This sample is part of a study of technical replicates of blood from four donors. The CDR3 runs 15 residues. Germline V gene lookup returns CDR1 MNHEY and CDR2 SMNVEV (reference sequence). After removal of 3 bases from V and 0 bases from J, the junction contained 2 bases not matched to a gene. Sequencing was performed with immunoSEQ multiplex PCR; in TCRdb, only in-frame clones are kept and a portion is missing. The sample contains tens of thousands of clones, about 91% of which appear only once. This rearrangement joins TRBV27 to TRBJ2-3; 8 bases fit TRBD1. The sequencing sample was made of T cells isolated from PBMCs. The clonotype originates from a human donor in good health. CDR3 residues: CASSFWTGSTDTQYF. The CDR3 nucleotides are TGTGCCAGCAGTTTCTGGACAGGGAGCACAGATACGCAGTATTTT.